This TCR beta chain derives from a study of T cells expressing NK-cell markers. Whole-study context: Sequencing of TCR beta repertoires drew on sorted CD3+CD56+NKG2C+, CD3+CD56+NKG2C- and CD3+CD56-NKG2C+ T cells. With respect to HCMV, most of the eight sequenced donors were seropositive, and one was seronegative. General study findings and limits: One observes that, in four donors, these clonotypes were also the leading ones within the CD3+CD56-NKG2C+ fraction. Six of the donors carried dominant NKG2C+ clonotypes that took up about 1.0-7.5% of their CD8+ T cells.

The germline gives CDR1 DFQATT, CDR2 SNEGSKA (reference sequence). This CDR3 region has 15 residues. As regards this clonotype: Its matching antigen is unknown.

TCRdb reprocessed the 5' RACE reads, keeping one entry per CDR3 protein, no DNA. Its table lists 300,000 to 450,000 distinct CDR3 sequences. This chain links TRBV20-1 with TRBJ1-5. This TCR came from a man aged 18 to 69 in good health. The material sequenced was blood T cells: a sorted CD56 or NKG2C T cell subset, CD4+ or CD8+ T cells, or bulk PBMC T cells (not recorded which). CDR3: CSARDRRYSNQPQHF.